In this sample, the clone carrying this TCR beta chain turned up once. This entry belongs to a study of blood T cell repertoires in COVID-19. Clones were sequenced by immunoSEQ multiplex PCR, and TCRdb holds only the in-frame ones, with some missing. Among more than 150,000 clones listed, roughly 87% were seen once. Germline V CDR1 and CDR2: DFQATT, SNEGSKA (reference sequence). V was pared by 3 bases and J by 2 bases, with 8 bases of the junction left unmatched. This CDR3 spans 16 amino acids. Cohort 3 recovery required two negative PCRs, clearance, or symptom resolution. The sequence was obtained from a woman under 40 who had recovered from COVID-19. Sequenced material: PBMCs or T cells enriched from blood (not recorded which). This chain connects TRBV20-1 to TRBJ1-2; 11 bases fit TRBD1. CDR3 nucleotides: TGCAGTGCTAGTTCTCCGGGGACAGGGGGGAACTATGGCTACACCTTC. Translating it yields CSASSPGTGGNYGYTF.